The present entry profiles one T cell receptor beta chain with its context. The data are from a study of blood T cell repertoires in COVID-19. The authors' processing: Researchers report that nucleated cell counts were estimated from reference gene primer amplification. Assay used: immunoSEQ multiplex PCR; TCRdb lists only in-frame clones, some missing. Clonal size and the V and J genes are those of that table, whereas D and trimming came from the DNA. This sample has some 140,000 clones; 84% occur once, and the top ten carry approximately 5%. This clonotype was sampled from a man aged 35 to 55 with acute COVID-19. Sequenced input: PBMCs or T cells enriched from blood (not recorded which).

The CDR3 DNA reads as TGCGCCAGCAGTCCCGGGGGAGCTAATGAAAAACTGTTTTTT. This gives the protein CASSPGGANEKLFF. The V and J genes are TRBV4-3 and TRBJ1-4; TRBD1 is a possible D gene (5 bases). Germline assignment: CDR1 LGHNA and CDR2 YSLEER. V lost 6 bases and J lost 3, with 11 bases in between. CDR3 length: 14 residues.